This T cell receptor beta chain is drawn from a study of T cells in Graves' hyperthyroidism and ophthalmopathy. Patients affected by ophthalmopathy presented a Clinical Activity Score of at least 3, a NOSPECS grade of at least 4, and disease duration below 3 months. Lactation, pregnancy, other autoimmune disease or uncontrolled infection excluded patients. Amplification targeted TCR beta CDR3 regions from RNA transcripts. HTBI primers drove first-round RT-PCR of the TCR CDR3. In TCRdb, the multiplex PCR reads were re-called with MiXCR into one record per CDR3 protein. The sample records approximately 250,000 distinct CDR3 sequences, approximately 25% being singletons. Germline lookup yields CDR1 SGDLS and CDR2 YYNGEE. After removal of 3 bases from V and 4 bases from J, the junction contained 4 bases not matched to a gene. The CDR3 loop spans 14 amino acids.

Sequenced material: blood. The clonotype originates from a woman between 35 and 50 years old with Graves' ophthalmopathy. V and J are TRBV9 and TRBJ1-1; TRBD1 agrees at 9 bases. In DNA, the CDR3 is TGTGCCAGCAGCGCGGGACAGGGTGTCACTGAAGCTTTCTTT. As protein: CASSAGQGVTEAFF.